These T cell receptor beta chains were read from a single sample in a study of cytomegalovirus exposure and HLA in healthy donors. Profiled with immunoSEQ multiplex PCR; TCRdb holds only in-frame clones, not every one. Among roughly 140,000 clones listed, roughly nine tenths were seen once. Material for sequencing was PBMCs. These receptors came from a woman under 30 in good health and CMV-seropositive. The CDR3 runs from the conserved cysteine through the conserved F or W. The D gene is left open where the match is weak.

D: NA
V: TRBV11-3
J: TRBJ2-1
CDR3: CASSLVLSLSTYNEQFF

D: TRBD1
V: TRBV14
J: TRBJ1-2
CDR3: CASSITAGGKSGYTF

D: TRBD2
V: TRBV4-1
J: TRBJ2-5
CDR3: CASSRILTSGTLKETQYF

D: TRBD1
V: TRBV7-9
J: TRBJ2-7
CDR3: CASSLLPTGNYEQYF

D: NA
V: TRBV25-1
J: TRBJ2-3
CDR3: CASSELTLSSTDTQYF

D: NA
V: TRBV6-5
J: TRBJ2-2
CDR3: CASSYEGIANTGELFF

D: NA
V: TRBV11-1
J: TRBJ2-7
CDR3: CASSLAGSSYEQYF

D: NA
V: TRBV7-2
J: TRBJ1-2
CDR3: CASSLGVGEGGGYTF

D: NA
V: TRBV6-1
J: TRBJ1-3
CDR3: CASSEGGARWDTIYF

D: TRBD1
V: TRBV5-4
J: TRBJ1-2
CDR3: CASSLNVGTDGYTF

D: TRBD1
V: TRBV11-3
J: TRBJ1-2
CDR3: CASSRSGTGPRYGYTF

D: NA
V: TRBV10-1
J: TRBJ2-4
CDR3: CASSEPDYPRLENIQYF

D: TRBD1
V: TRBV2
J: TRBJ2-1
CDR3: CASSEAKGQSEEQFF

D: NA
V: TRBV7-2
J: TRBJ2-5
CDR3: CASSLDRTSPPQETQYF

D: TRBD2
V: TRBV15
J: TRBJ2-1
CDR3: CATSIKNPGLAGVNEQFF

D: NA
V: TRBV5-1
J: TRBJ2-3
CDR3: CASSLVTDTQYF

D: NA
V: TRBV2
J: TRBJ1-3
CDR3: CASSELGNTIYF

D: NA
V: TRBV7-2
J: TRBJ1-3
CDR3: CASSLVPGRAGNTIYF

D: TRBD1
V: TRBV28
J: TRBJ2-7
CDR3: CASSLGQFLNPYEQYF

D: TRBD2
V: TRBV7-2
J: TRBJ2-7
CDR3: CASSSLLALSSYEQYF

D: TRBD1
V: TRBV4-2
J: TRBJ1-2
CDR3: CASSQLLNRGKVDYGYTF

D: TRBD1
V: TRBV5-8
J: TRBJ2-7
CDR3: CASSSRTGKLYF

D: NA
V: TRBV7-9
J: TRBJ2-3
CDR3: CASSSTDTQYF

D: NA
V: TRBV28
J: TRBJ2-1
CDR3: CASVTSSYNEQFF

D: NA
V: TRBV11-3
J: TRBJ2-7
CDR3: CASSLGTGPIAFYEQYF

D: NA
V: TRBV7-8
J: TRBJ1-5
CDR3: CASSLGMVRDQPQHF

D: TRBD2
V: TRBV6-4
J: TRBJ2-1
CDR3: CASSGTSGIGGYNEQFF

D: NA
V: TRBV4-1
J: TRBJ1-1
CDR3: CASSQDPGMNTEAFF

D: NA
V: TRBV7-8
J: TRBJ1-2
CDR3: CASSWNYRPDGYTF

D: TRBD1
V: TRBV5-4
J: TRBJ2-7
CDR3: CASSPRDRDLDEQYF

D: TRBD1
V: TRBV11-2
J: TRBJ1-4
CDR3: CASSLSGGENEKLFF